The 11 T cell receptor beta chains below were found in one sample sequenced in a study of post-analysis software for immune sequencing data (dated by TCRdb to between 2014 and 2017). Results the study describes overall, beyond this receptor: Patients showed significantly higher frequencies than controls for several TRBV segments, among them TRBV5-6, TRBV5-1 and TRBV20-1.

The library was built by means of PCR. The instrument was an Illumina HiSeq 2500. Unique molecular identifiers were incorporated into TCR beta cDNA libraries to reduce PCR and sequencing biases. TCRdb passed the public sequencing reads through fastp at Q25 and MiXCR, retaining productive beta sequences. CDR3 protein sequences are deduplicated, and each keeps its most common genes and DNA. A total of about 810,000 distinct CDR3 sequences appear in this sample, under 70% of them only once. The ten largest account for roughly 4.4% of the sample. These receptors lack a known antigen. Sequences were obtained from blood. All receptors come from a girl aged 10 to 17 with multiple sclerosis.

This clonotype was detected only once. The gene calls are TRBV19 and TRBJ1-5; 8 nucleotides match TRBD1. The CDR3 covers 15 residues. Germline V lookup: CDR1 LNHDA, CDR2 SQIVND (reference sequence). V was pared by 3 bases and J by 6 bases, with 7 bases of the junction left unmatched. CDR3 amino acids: CASSIAQGVSQPQHF. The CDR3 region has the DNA TGTGCCAGTAGTATCGCACAGGGGGTGAGTCAGCCCCAGCATTTT.

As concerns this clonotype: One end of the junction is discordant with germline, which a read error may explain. In DNA, the CDR3 is TGTGCCAGCAGTGAATCCAGGGGGGACTACAAGCAGTACTTC. As protein: CASSESRGDYKQYF. This chain links TRBV25-1 with TRBJ2-7; D assignment may be TRBD1 or TRBD2 (7 bases each). The CDR3 length is 14 residues. Germline CDR1 and CDR2: MGHDK and SYGVNS.

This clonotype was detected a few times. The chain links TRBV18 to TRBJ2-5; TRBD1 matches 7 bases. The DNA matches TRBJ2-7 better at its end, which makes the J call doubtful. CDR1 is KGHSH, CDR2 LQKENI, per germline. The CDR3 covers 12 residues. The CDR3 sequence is CASSLTGNEQYF. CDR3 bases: TGTGCCAGCTCACTGACAGGGAACGAGCAGTACTTC.

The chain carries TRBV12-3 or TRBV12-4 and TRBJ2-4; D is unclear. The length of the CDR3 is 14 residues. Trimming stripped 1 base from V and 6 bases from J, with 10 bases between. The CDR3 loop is CASSLGGGTNIQYF. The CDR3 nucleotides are TGTGCCAGCAGTTTAGGTGGCGGAACAAACATTCAGTACTTC.

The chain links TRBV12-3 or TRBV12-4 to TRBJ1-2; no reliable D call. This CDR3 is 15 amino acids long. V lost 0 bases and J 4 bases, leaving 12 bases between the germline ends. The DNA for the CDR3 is TGTGCCAGCAGTTTAGCTGACACTGGCTCCTATGGCTACACCTTC. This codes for CASSLADTGSYGYTF.

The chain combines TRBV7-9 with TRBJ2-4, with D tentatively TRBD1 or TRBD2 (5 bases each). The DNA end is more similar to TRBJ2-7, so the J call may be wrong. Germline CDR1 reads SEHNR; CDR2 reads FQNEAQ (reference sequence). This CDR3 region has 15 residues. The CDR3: CASSPDTGASYEQYF. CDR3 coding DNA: TGTGCCAGCAGCCCAGACACCGGGGCCAGCTACGAGCAGTACTTC.

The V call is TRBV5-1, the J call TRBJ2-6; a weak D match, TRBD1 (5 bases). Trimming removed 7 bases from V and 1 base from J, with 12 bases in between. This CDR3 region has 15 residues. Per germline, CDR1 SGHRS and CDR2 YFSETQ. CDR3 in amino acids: CASGDTGSGANVLTF. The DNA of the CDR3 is TGCGCCAGCGGGGATACAGGTTCTGGGGCCAACGTCCTGACTTTC.

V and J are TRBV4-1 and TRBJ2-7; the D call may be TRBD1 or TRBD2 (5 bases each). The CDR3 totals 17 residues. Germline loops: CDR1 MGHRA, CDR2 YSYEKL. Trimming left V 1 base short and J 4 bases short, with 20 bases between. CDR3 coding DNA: TGCGCCAGCAGCCAAGCCCTGGGGCCCCGAGGGATATACGAGCAGTACTTC. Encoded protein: CASSQALGPRGIYEQYF.

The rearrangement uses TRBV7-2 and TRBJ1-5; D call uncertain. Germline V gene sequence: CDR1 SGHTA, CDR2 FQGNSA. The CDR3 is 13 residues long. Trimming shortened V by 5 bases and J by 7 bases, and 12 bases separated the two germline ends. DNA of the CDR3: TGTGCCAGCAGCGTACGCAGCGGCCAGCCCCAGCATTTT. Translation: CASSVRSGQPQHF.

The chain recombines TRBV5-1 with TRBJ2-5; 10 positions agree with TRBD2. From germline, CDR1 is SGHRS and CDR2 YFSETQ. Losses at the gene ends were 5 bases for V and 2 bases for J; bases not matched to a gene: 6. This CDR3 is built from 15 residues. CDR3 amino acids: CASRVLAGLQETQYF. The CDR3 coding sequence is TGCGCCAGCAGAGTACTAGCGGGGCTACAAGAGACCCAGTACTTC.

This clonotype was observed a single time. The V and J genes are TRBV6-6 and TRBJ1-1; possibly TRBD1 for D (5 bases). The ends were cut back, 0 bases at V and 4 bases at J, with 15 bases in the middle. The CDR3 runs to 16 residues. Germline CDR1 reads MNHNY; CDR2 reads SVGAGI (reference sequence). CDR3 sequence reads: CASSYSGSGRATEAFF. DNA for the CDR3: TGTGCCAGCAGTTACTCGGGGTCAGGCAGGGCCACTGAAGCTTTCTTT.